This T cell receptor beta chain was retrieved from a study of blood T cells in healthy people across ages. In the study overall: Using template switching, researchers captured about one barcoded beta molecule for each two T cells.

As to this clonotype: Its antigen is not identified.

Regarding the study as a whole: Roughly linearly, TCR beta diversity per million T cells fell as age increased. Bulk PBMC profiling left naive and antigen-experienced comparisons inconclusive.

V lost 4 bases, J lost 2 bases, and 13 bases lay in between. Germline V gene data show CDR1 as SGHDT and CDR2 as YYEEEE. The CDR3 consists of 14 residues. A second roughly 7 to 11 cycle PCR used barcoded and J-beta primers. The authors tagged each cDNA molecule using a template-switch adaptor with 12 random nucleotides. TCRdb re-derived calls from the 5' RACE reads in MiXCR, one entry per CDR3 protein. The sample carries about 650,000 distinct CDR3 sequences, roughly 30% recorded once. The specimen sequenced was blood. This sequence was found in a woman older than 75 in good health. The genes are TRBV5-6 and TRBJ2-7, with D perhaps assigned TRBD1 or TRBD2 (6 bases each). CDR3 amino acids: CASSRDGGPYEQYF. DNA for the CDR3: TGTGCCAGCAGCCGGGACGGGGGCCCCTACGAGCAGTACTTC.